This entry lists 22 T cell receptor beta chains sequenced from one sample in a study of blood T cells in healthy people across ages. Then a second PCR, running roughly 7 to 11 cycles, was carried out with a sample-barcoded 5' primer and a J-beta primer mix. TCRdb reanalysed the 5' RACE reads using MiXCR and keeps one entry per CDR3 protein. The table lists under 750,000 distinct CDR3 sequences, 45% to 55% of them singletons. Sequenced sample: blood. These receptors were collected from a man older than 75 in good health.

This clonotype has ten or more counts. The junction and the germline gene differ at one end; a read error may be behind it. V is TRBV7-2 and J is TRBJ2-3; TRBD2 matches 9 bases. The germline CDR1 and CDR2 sequences are SGHTA and FQGNSA. This CDR3 spans 14 amino acids. CDR3 loop: CASSSGLATDTQYF. The DNA of the CDR3 is TGCGCCAGCAGCTCAGGACTAGCGACAGATACGCAGTATTTT.

V is TRBV14 and J is TRBJ2-5; TRBD1 might be the D (6 bases). The J call may be mistaken, given a closer DNA end match to TRBJ2-7. Germline V gene lookup returns CDR1 SGHDN and CDR2 FVKESK. The CDR3 covers 13 residues. CDR3 region: CASSLSTGSEQYF. The CDR3 region has the DNA TGTGCCAGCAGCCTCTCCACAGGGTCCGAGCAGTACTTC.

The rearrangement joins TRBV4-3 to TRBJ2-1, with unresolved D. There are 15 residues in the CDR3. Germline V CDR1 and CDR2: LGHNA, YSLEER. V was cut by 1 base and J by 9 bases, with 16 bases left in between. The DNA for the CDR3 is TGCGCCAGCAGCCAAGCGGTCGCAGGAGCAAGTGAGCAGTTCTTC. This encodes CASSQAVAGASEQFF.

The chain has TRBV3-1 and TRBJ1-6; D uncertain. Trimming removed 0 bases at V and 3 bases at J, with 9 bases between. The CDR3 totals 16 residues. Germline loops: CDR1 LGHDT, CDR2 YNNKEL (reference sequence). The CDR3 protein is CASSQEGVGYNSPLHF. CDR3 DNA sequence: TGTGCCAGCAGCCAAGAGGGAGTGGGCTATAATTCACCCCTCCACTTT.

In this sample, this clonotype turned up once. This chain connects TRBV3-1 to TRBJ1-1; no definite D call. Germline V gives CDR1 LGHDT, CDR2 YNNKEL (reference sequence). V lost 1 base, J lost 6 bases, and 9 bases lay in between. The CDR3 loop spans 13 amino acids. CDR3 sequence: CASSQGVLAEAFF. The CDR3 DNA follows: TGTGCCAGCAGCCAAGGAGTTTTAGCTGAAGCTTTCTTT.

V and J are TRBV7-9 and TRBJ1-4; D is unresolved. The V end lost 4 bases, the J end lost 0 bases, and 12 bases lay between the germline ends. The CDR3 spans 16 residues. The germline V gene encodes CDR1 SEHNR and CDR2 FQNEAQ (reference sequence). The CDR3 DNA follows: TGTGCCAGCAGCTCAGGAAGCTTTGCAACTAATGAAAAACTGTTTTTT. Its translation is CASSSGSFATNEKLFF.

V is TRBV27 and J is TRBJ2-1; D may match TRBD1 or TRBD2 (5 bases each). CDR3 length: 13 residues. Germline assignment: CDR1 MNHEY and CDR2 SMNVEV (reference sequence). The V gene lost 5 bases and the J gene lost 5 bases, with 10 bases spanning the gap. The CDR3 nucleotides read TGTGCCAGCAGTAGGGACGGGAACAATGAGCAGTTCTTC. Encoded protein: CASSRDGNNEQFF.

The chain is built from TRBV4-1 and TRBJ2-7; 9 bases match TRBD1. Per germline, CDR1 MGHRA and CDR2 YSYEKL. V gave up 0 bases and J gave up 12 bases; unmatched junction bases: 15. The CDR3 is 16 amino acids. CDR3 bases: TGCGCCAGCAGCCAAGAATCAGGCGGGGACAGGGCTCAGCCGTACTTC. Translation gives CASSQESGGDRAQPYF.

The chain carries TRBV29-1 and TRBJ2-7; D possibly corresponds to TRBD2 (5 bases). The CDR3 is 11 residues long. Deletions cut 3 bases from V and 7 bases from J, with 10 bases between. Germline V lookup: CDR1 SQVTM, CDR2 ANQGSEA. The CDR3 region is CSVEPGNEQYF. The CDR3, as DNA: TGCAGCGTTGAGCCCGGGAATGAGCAGTACTTC.

The sample holds one count of this clonotype. V is TRBV28 and J is TRBJ2-7; 8 nucleotides line up with TRBD1. V shed 7 bases, J shed 0 bases, and the junction held 11 bases outside the gene matches. The CDR3 runs 16 residues. The V gene's germline CDR1 is MDHEN and CDR2 SYDVKM. CDR3 in amino acids: CASIGGPGGLSYEQYF. As DNA, the CDR3 is TGTGCCAGCATAGGGGGGCCAGGGGGCCTCTCCTACGAGCAGTACTTC. Combining the CDR3 with reference TRBV28 and TRBJ2-7 gives the whole variable domain DVKVTQSSRYLVKRTGEKVFLECVQDMDHENMFWYRQDPGLGLRLIYFSYDVKMKEKGDIPEGYSVSREKKERFSLILESASTNQTSMYLCASIGGPGGLSYEQYFGPGTRLTVT.

This chain connects TRBV5-6 to TRBJ2-1, with a possible D match to TRBD2 (6 bases). Germline V gene sequence: CDR1 SGHDT, CDR2 YYEEEE. V was pared by 4 bases and J by 0 bases, with 14 bases between. The CDR3 is made up of 16 amino acids. In nucleotides, the CDR3 is TGTGCCAGCAGCAGGGACTCACACAGCTCCTACAATGAGCAGTTCTTC. Translated: CASSRDSHSSYNEQFF.

This clonotype was observed a handful of times. The gene calls are TRBV12-3 or TRBV12-4 and TRBJ1-5; weak D call: TRBD1 (6 bases). Deletions cut 1 base from V and 0 bases from J, with 16 bases between. The CDR3 covers 18 residues. As DNA, the CDR3 is TGTGCCAGCAGTTTAGAAAGAGGGACAAGTGATAGCAATCAGCCCCAGCATTTT. Its protein product is CASSLERGTSDSNQPQHF.

This clonotype was observed at least ten times. This rearrangement joins TRBV29-1 to TRBJ2-7; D is possibly TRBD1 (5 bases). This CDR3 is built from 12 residues. V lost 4 bases and J 2 bases, leaving 9 bases between the germline ends. Germline lookup yields CDR1 SQVTM and CDR2 ANQGSEA. The CDR3 loop is CSVADSTYEQYF. The CDR3 DNA reads as TGCAGCGTTGCTGACAGCACCTACGAGCAGTACTTC.

The gene calls are TRBV29-1 and TRBJ2-1; 12 nucleotides match TRBD2. The germline CDR1 and CDR2 sequences are SQVTM and ANQGSEA. CDR3 length: 11 amino acids. The V gene end was trimmed by 7 bases and the J gene end by 13 bases; junction bases not matched to a gene: 5. The DNA for the CDR3 is TGCAGCGATCTAGCGGGAGGGAGCCAGTTCTTC. This translates into CSDLAGGSQFF.

The genes are TRBV7-3 and TRBJ2-6, with D possibly being TRBD2 (5 bases). V lost 2 bases and J 2 bases, leaving 7 bases between the germline ends. This CDR3 is built from 15 residues. Germline CDR1 SGHTA, CDR2 FQGTGA. The CDR3 sequence: CASSLERAGANVLTF. The CDR3 nucleotides read TGTGCCAGCAGCTTAGAGAGGGCTGGGGCCAACGTCCTGACTTTC. The whole variable domain, remainder taken from reference TRBV7-3 and TRBJ2-6, is GAGVSQTPSNKVTEKGKYVELRCDPISGHTALYWYRQSLGQGPEFLIYFQGTGAADDSGLPNDRFFAVRPEGSVSTLKIQRTERGDSAVYLCASSLERAGANVLTFGAGSRLTVL.

This chain links TRBV20-1 with TRBJ1-5, with a weak D call TRBD1 (6 bases). Trimming pared 3 bases from V and 6 bases from J, leaving 12 bases between. Germline loops: CDR1 DFQATT, CDR2 SNEGSKA (reference sequence). This CDR3 has 13 amino acids. This CDR3 is CSASYRERQPQHF. In DNA, the CDR3 is TGCAGTGCTAGTTACAGGGAACGTCAGCCCCAGCATTTT.

The J gene is TRBJ2-6, the V gene TRBV6-2 or TRBV6-3, with D tentatively TRBD1 (6 bases). Germline V gene sequence: CDR1 MNHEY, CDR2 SVGEGT. The V end lost 2 bases, the J end lost 0 bases, and 29 bases lay between the germline ends. CDR3 length: 23 amino acids. This CDR3 is CASSYPTPGTPSPNGSGANVLTF. The CDR3 nucleotides read TGTGCCAGCAGTTACCCAACCCCCGGGACACCAAGTCCCAACGGCTCTGGGGCCAACGTCCTGACTTTC.

The chain has TRBV27 and TRBJ2-3; TRBD1 agrees at 9 bases. In germline, CDR1 is MNHEY, CDR2 SMNVEV (reference sequence). There are 15 residues in the CDR3. Trimming took 3 bases from V and 3 from J; bases not matched to a gene: 4. For the CDR3, the DNA is TGTGCCAGCAGTTTTCCGGGACAGGGAACAGATACGCAGTATTTT. Amino acid sequence: CASSFPGQGTDTQYF.

Only a few counts were recorded for this clonotype. This sequence joins TRBV4-2 and TRBJ2-3; TRBD2 agrees at 10 bases. This CDR3 is 19 amino acids long. Per the germline V gene, CDR1 is LGHNA and CDR2 is YNFKEQ. The ends lost 0 bases at V and 1 base at J; junction bases unmatched: 10. CDR3 loop: CASSQDMLAGTSGTDTQYF. The CDR3 region has the DNA TGTGCCAGCAGCCAAGATATGTTGGCTGGGACTAGCGGCACAGATACGCAGTATTTT.

This clonotype was observed a single time. The genes are TRBV6-2 or TRBV6-3 and TRBJ2-1, with TRBD1 as a possible D gene (5 bases). Trimming removed 10 bases at V and 5 bases at J, with 18 bases between. Germline loops: CDR1 MNHEY, CDR2 SVGEGT. The length of the CDR3 is 14 residues. CDR3 region: CATTAGKNDNEQFF. The CDR3 DNA sequence: TGTGCCACCACGGCAGGGAAGAACGACAATGAGCAGTTCTTC.

This clonotype appeared a few times. The V call is TRBV28, the J call TRBJ2-1, with 15 positions matching TRBD2. The CDR3 loop spans 17 amino acids. The ends lost 3 bases at V and 10 bases at J; junction bases unmatched: 10. Germline V gene lookup returns CDR1 MDHEN and CDR2 SYDVKM. Here the CDR3 DNA reads TGTGCCAGCAGTTTCTATGGACTAGCGGGAGGGGCGGTGGAGCAGTTCTTC. Its translation: CASSFYGLAGGAVEQFF.

The chain is built from TRBV6-2 or TRBV6-3 and TRBJ2-3; D is ambiguous. Germline CDR1 reads MNHEY; CDR2 reads SVGEGT. This CDR3 has 13 amino acids. The V end was cut by 2 bases, the J end by 5 bases, with 8 bases between. The CDR3 here is CASSYPRRDTQYF. The CDR3 DNA reads as TGTGCCAGCAGTTACCCAAGGCGAGATACGCAGTATTTT.